The source of this T cell receptor (beta chain) is a study of technical replicates of blood from a handful of donors. Here immunoSEQ multiplex PCR was the method, and the copy in TCRdb shows in-frame clones only, minus some. This sample has some 70,000 clones, with around 97% found just once. Per the germline V gene, CDR1 is GTSNPN and CDR2 is SVGIG (reference sequence). Trimming cost V 2 bases and J 5 bases, with 9 bases left between them. The CDR3 consists of 12 residues. The sample comprised T cells isolated from PBMCs. The V call is TRBV30, the J call TRBJ1-2; the D is unclear. The source of this sequence is a human donor in good health. CDR3 coding DNA: TGTGCCTGGAGTTGGCAGTTGTATGGCTACACCTTC. Translation gives CAWSWQLYGYTF.